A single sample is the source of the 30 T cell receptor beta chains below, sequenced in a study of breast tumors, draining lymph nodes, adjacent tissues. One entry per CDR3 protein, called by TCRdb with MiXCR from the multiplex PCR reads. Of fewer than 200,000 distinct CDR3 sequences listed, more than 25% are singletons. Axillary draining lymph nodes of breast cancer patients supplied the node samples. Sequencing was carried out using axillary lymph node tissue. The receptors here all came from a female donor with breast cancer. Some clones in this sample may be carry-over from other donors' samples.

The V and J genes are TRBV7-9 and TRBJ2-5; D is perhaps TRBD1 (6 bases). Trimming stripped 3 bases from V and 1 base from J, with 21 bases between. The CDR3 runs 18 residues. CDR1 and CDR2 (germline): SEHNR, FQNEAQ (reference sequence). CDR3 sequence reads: CASSFQDLLGASQETQYF. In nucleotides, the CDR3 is TGTGCCAGCAGCTTTCAAGACTTGTTGGGGGCGAGCCAAGAGACCCAGTACTTC.

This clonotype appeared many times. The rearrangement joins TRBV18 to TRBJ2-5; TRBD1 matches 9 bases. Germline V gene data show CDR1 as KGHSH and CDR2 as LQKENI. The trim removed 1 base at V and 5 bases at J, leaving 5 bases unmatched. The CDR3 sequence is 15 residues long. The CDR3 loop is CASSPQGTGRETQYF. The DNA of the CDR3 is TGTGCCAGCTCACCACAGGGGACAGGGAGGGAGACCCAGTACTTC.

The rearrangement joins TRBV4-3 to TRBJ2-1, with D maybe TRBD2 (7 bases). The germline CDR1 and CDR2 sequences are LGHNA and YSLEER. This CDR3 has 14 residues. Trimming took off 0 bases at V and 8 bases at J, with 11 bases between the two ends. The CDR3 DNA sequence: TGCGCCAGCAGCCAAGAAGGGGGGGGCGATGAGCAGTTCTTC. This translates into CASSQEGGGDEQFF.

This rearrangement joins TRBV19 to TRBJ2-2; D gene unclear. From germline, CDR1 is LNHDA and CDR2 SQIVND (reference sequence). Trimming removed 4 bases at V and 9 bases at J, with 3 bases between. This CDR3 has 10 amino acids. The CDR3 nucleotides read TGTGCCAGTAGTAAGTGGGAGCTGTTTTTT. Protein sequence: CASSKWELFF.

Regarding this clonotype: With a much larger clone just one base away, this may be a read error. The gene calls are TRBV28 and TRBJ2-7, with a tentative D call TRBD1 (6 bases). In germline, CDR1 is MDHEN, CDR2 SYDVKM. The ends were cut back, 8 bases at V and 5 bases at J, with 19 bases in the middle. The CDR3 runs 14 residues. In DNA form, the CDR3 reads TGTGCCAGCGCCTTTACAGGGTTATCCGACGAGCAGTACTTC. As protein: CASAFTGLSDEQYF.

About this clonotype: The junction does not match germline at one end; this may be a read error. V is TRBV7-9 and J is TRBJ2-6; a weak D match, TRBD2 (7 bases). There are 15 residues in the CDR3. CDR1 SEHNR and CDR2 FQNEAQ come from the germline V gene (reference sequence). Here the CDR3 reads CASTIGGAGANVPPF. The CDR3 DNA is TGTGCCAGCACTATTGGGGGGGCCGGGGCCAACGTCCCGCCTTTC.

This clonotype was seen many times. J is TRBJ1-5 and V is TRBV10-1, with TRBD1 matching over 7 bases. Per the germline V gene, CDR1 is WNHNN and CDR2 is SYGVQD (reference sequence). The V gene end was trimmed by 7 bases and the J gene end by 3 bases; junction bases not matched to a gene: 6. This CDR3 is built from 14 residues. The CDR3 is CASTKGQTNQPQHF. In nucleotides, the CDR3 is TGCGCCAGCACTAAGGGACAGACCAATCAGCCCCAGCATTTT.

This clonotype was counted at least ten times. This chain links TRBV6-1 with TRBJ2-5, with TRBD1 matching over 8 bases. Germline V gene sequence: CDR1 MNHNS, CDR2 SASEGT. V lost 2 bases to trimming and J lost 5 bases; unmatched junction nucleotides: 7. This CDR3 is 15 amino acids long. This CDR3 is CASSESGGAGETQYF. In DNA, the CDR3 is TGTGCCAGCAGTGAATCAGGGGGCGCAGGCGAGACCCAGTACTTC.

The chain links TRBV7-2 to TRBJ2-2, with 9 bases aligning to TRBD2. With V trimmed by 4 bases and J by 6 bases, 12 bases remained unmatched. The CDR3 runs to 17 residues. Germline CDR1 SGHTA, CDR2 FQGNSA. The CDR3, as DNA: TGTGCCAGCAGCTCTGCGGGACTAGCCTCGGTGCCCGGGGAGCTGTTTTTT. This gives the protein CASSSAGLASVPGELFF.

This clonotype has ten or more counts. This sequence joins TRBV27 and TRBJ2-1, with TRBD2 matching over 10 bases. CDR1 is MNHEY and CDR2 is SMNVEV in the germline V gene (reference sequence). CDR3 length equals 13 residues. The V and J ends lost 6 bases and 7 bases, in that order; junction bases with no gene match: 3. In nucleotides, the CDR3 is TGTGCCAGCAGCCTGACTAGCGGGAATGAGCAGTTCTTC. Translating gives CASSLTSGNEQFF.

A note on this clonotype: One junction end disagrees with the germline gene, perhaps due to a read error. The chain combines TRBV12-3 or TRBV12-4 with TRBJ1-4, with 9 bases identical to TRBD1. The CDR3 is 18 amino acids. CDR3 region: CTSSLATGTGHYNEKLFF. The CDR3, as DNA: TGTACCAGCAGTTTGGCCACCGGGACAGGGCACTACAATGAAAAACTGTTTTTT.

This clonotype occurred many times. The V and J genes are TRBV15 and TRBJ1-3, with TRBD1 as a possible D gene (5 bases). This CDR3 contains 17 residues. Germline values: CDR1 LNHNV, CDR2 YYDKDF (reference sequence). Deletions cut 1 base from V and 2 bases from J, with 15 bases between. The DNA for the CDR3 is TGTGCCACCAGCAGAGGGAGAAGTGGGACTGCTGGAAACACCATATATTTT. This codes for CATSRGRSGTAGNTIYF.

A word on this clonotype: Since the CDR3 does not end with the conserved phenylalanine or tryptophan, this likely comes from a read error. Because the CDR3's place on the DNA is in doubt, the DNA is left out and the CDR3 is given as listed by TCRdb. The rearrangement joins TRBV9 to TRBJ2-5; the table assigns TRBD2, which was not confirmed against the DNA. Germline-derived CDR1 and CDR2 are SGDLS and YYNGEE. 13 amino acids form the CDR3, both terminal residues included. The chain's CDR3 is CASSVPKGYTFGS.

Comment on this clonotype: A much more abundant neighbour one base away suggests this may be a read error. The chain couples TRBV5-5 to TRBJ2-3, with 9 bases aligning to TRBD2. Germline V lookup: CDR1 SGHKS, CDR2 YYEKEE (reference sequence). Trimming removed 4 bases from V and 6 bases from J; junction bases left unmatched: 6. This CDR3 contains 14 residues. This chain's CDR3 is CASSRTSARDTQYF. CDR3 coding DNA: TGTGCCAGCAGCCGGACTAGCGCGAGGGATACGCAGTATTTT.

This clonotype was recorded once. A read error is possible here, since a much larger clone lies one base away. The DNA for the CDR3 is TGTGCCAGCAGTGAAGCGGGGTCTGGGGGATTCGAGCAGTACTTC. It specifies CASSEAGSGGFEQYF. V is TRBV6-1 and J is TRBJ2-7; D assignment may be TRBD1 or TRBD2 (5 bases each). CDR3 length: 15 amino acids. The germline CDR1 and CDR2 sequences are MNHNS and SASEGT. V dropped 0 bases and J dropped 6 bases, with 15 bases sitting between them.

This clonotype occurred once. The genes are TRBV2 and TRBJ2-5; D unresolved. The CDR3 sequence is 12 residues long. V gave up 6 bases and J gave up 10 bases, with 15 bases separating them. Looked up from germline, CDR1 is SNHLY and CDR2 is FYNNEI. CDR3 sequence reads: CASRARRLDQYF. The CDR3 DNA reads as TGTGCCAGCAGGGCCAGGCGACTTGACCAGTACTTC.

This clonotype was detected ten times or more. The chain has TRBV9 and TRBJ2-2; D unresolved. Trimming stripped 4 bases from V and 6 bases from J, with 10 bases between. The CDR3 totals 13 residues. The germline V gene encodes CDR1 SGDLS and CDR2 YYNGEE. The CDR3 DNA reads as TGTGCCAGCAGCTTCCTCCGGGCCGGGGAGCTGTTTTTT. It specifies CASSFLRAGELFF.

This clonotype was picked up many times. The CDR3 DNA is TGTGCCAGCAGTCCCCGGTTAAGGGCCGGGGAGCTGTTTTTT. It yields the protein CASSPRLRAGELFF. The gene calls are TRBV28 and TRBJ2-2; D not resolved. Trimming pared 5 bases from V and 6 bases from J, leaving 13 bases between. CDR3 length: 14 residues. Germline V gives CDR1 MDHEN, CDR2 SYDVKM.

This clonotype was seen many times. The CDR3 loop reads CATSDAVSLGTQYF. The CDR3 coding sequence is TGTGCCACCAGTGATGCTGTGAGTCTCGGGACCCAGTACTTC. This rearrangement joins TRBV24-1 to TRBJ2-5; no clear D. The ends were cut back, 3 bases at V and 7 bases at J, with 14 bases in the middle. Germline-derived CDR1 and CDR2 are KGHDR and SFDVKD. The CDR3 runs to 14 residues.

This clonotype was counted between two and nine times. CDR3 coding DNA: TGTGCCAGCAGCTTAGGGCGGAGCATGAACACTGAAGCTTTCTTT. It encodes CASSLGRSMNTEAFF. The rearrangement joins TRBV13 to TRBJ1-1; D gene ambiguous. The germline V gene encodes CDR1 PRHDT and CDR2 FYEKMQ (reference sequence). This CDR3 has 15 residues. The germline V and J ends were trimmed by 0 bases and 0 bases, with 8 bases remaining between them.

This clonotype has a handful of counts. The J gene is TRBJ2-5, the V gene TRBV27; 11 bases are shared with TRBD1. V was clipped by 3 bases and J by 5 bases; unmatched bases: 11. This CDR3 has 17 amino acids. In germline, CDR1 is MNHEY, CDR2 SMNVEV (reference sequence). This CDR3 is CASSLDRPGQGGETQYF. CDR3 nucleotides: TGTGCCAGCAGTTTGGACCGCCCGGGACAGGGGGGGGAGACCCAGTACTTC.

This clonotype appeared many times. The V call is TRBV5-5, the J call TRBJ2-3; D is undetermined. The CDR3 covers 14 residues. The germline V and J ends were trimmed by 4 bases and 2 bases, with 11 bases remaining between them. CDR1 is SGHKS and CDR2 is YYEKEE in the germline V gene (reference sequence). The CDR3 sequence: CASSRPQDTDTQYF. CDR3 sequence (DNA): TGTGCCAGCAGCCGCCCGCAGGACACAGATACGCAGTATTTT.

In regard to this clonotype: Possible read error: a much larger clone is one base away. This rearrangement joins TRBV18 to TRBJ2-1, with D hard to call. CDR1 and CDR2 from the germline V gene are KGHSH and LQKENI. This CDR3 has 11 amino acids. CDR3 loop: CAGSPRDEQFF. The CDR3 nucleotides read TGTGCCGGCTCACCGCGTGATGAGCAGTTCTTC.

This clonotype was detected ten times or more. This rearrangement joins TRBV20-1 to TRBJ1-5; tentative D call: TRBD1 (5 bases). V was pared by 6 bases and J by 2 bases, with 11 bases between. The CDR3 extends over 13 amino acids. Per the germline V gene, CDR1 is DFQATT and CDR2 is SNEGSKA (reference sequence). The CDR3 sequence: CSAAGGGNQPQHF. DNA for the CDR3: TGCAGTGCCGCGGGGGGAGGCAATCAGCCCCAGCATTTT.

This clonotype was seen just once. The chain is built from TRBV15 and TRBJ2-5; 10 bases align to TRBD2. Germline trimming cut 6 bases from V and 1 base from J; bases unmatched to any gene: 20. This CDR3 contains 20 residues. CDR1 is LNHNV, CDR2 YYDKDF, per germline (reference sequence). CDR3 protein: CATSTLAGVVSRGVQETQYF. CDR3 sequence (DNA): TGTGCCACCAGTACGCTAGCGGGAGTCGTCTCGAGAGGAGTCCAAGAGACCCAGTACTTC.

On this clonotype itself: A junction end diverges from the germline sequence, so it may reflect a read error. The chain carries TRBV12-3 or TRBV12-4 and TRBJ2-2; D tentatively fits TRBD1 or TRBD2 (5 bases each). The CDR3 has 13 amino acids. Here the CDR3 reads CANTDGNTGALFF. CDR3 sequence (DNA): TGTGCCAACACGGACGGTAACACCGGGGCGCTGTTTTTT.

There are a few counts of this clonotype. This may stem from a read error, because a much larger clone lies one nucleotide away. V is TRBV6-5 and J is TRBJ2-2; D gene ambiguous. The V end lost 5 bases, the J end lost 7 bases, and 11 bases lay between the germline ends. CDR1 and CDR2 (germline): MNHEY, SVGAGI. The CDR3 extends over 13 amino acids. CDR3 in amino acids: CASSPLRIGELFF. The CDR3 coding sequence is TGTGCCAGCAGTCCCCTACGGATCGGGGAGCTGTTTTTT.

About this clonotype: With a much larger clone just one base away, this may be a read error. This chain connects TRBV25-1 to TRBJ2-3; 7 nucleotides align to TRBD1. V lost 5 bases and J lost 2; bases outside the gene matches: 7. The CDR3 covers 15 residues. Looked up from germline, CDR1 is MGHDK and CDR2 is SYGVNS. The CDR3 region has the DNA TGTGCCAGCAGTCAGGCGACAGGGTCCACAGATACGCAGTATTTT. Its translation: CASSQATGSTDTQYF.

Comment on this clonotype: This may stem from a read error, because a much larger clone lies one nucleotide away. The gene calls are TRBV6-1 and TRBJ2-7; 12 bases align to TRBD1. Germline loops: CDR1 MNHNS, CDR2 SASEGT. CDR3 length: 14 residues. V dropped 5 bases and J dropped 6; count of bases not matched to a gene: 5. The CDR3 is CASSLRDRGLEQYF. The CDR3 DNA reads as TGTGCCAGCAGTCTAAGGGACAGGGGGCTCGAGCAGTACTTC.

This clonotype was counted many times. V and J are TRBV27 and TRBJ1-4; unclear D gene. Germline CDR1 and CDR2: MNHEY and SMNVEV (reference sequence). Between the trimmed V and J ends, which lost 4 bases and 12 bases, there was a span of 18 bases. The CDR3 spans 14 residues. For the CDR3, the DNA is TGTGCCAGCAGTTCCTTAAGGGCTTTTGGGGAACTGTTTTTT. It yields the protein CASSSLRAFGELFF.